What follows are 3 T cell receptor beta chains derived from one specimen sequenced in a study of regulatory T cells. Primers: 52 TRBV forward and 13 TRBJ reverse. Assay: immunoSEQ multiplex PCR; the TCRdb copy retains only in-frame clones and omits some. The sample contains more than 15,000 clones, roughly 90% of which appear only once. The sequencing input was CD8+ T cells sorted from blood. The receptor source for this set is a person aged 18-30 years with CD3G deficiency.

The chain recombines TRBV6-5 with TRBJ2-7, with D tentatively TRBD1 or TRBD2 (6 bases each). Germline CDR1 and CDR2: MNHEY and SVGAGI. The CDR3 runs 14 residues. The V end was cut by 6 bases, the J end by 3 bases, with 15 bases between. In nucleotides, the CDR3 is TGTGCCAGCAGGGAGGGGGGACCGGGCTACGAGCAGTACTTC. Translating gives CASREGGPGYEQYF.

On this clone itself: The germline gene is not matched at one end of the junction; a read error may be the cause. The chain recombines TRBV19 with TRBJ1-5; D possibly corresponds to TRBD1 (6 bases). The CDR3 length is 15 residues. CDR1 and CDR2 (germline): LNHDA, SQIVND (reference sequence). Here the CDR3 reads CASGIGGSYNQPQHF. The CDR3 DNA follows: TGTGCCAGTGGTATAGGGGGATCCTACAATCAGCCCCAGCATTTT.

The CDR3 DNA follows: TGTGCCAGCAGCCATCAGGGGGCCAGCTACGAGCAGTACTTC. Protein sequence: CASSHQGASYEQYF. The V gene is TRBV5-8, the J gene TRBJ2-7; 8 nucleotides align to TRBD1. J lost 3 bases, V lost 4 bases, and 6 bases had no gene match. This CDR3 is built from 14 residues. Germline CDR1 is SGHTS and CDR2 is YDEGEE.